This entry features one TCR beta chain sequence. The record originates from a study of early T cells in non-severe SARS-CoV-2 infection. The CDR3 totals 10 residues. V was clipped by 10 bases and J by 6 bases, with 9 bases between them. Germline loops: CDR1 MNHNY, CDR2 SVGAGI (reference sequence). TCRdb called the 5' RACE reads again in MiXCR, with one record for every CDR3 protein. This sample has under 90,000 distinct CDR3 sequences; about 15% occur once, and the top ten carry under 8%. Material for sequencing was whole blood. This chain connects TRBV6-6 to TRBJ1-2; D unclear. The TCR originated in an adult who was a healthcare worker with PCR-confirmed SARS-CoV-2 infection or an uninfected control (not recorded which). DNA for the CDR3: TGTGCCACCACGACTGATGGCTACACCTTC. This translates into CATTTDGYTF.